This paragraph covers one T cell receptor beta chain sequence. Trimming shortened V by 3 bases and J by 0 bases, and 15 bases separated the two germline ends. The CDR3 runs to 16 residues. Germline V gene sequence: CDR1 SGDLS, CDR2 YYNGEE. This entry belongs to a study of blood T cell repertoires in COVID-19. At the level of the study: The origin of the acute and convalescent COVID-19 samples was the United States, Italy and Spain.

The Seattle patients joined while their infection was active and were tracked longitudinally afterward. Original analysis: Researchers report that nucleated cell counts were estimated from reference gene primer amplification. Produced via immunoSEQ multiplex PCR; TCRdb's table is partial and in-frame only. V and J calls and clone size are copied from that table; D and trimming were computed from the DNA. This table has 150,000 to 200,000 clones, approximately 90% appearing once. Sequencing was done on a sample of peripheral blood. The receptor was derived from a woman in her sixties or seventies with COVID-19, enrolled during active disease. V gene TRBV9 combines with J gene TRBJ1-2, with a possible D match to TRBD1 (5 bases). The CDR3 reads CASSEALGGANYGYTF. The CDR3 bases are TGTGCCAGCAGCGAGGCCCTGGGAGGGGCTAACTATGGCTACACCTTC.